The T cell receptor beta chain under discussion was sequenced for a study of cytomegalovirus exposure and HLA in healthy donors. Broader study findings: Productive status was seen about 90% or about 30% of the time for most TCR beta V segments in an earlier analysis. At a 0.05 false discovery rate, a later analysis found about 17,000 TCR beta sequences to be associated with HLA alleles. TCR beta sequences reportedly predicted most subjects' HLA-A and HLA-B alleles accurately.

The study ran its PCR with 60 Vbeta and 13 Jbeta primers. TCRdb's table, derived via immunoSEQ multiplex PCR, lists solely in-frame clones and lacks some. This sample has roughly 83,000 clones, with 70% to 75% found just once. When sampled, the donors appeared nominally healthy, though they likely had unrecorded immune exposures. About this clone itself: Its antigen is not known.

The clonotype comes from a man aged 60 to 75 in good health and CMV-seronegative. The sample consisted of PBMCs.

For the CDR3, the DNA is TGTGCCTCCACTGGACATTCCCGGGGGGCAAATGAGCAGTTCTTC. This sequence encodes CASTGHSRGANEQFF. The chain employs TRBV30 and TRBJ2-1, with a possible D match to TRBD2 (7 bases). The germline V and J ends were trimmed by 7 bases and 7 bases, with 23 bases remaining between them. Germline V gene data show CDR1 as GTSNPN and CDR2 as SVGIG (reference sequence). This CDR3 is built from 15 residues. The full variable domain, completed using reference TRBV30 and TRBJ2-1, is SQTIHQWPATLVQPVGSPLSLECTVEGTSNPNLYWYRQAAGRGLQLLFYSVGIGQISSEVPQNLSASRPQDRQFILSSKKLLLSDSGFYLCASTGHSRGANEQFFGPGTRLTVL.